This T cell receptor beta chain stems from a study of post-analysis software for immune sequencing data. This clonotype was seen more than once but under ten times. cDNA libraries of TCR beta carried unique molecular identifiers. TCRdb analysed the PCR reads with MiXCR anew, one entry per CDR3 protein. The sample lists around 160,000 distinct CDR3 sequences, about 37% occurring once. The sequence derives from a girl aged 10 to 17 with multiple sclerosis. The input for sequencing was blood, taken after autologous hematopoietic stem cell transplantation.

CDR3 in amino acids: CASSPRGGAGLGQPQHF. CDR3 sequence (DNA): TGTGCCAGCAGTCCCCGGGGGGGCGCAGGGCTAGGCCAGCCCCAGCATTTT. The chain employs TRBV27 and TRBJ1-5; D perhaps matches TRBD1 (6 bases). V was clipped by 5 bases and J by 7 bases, with 24 bases between them. The CDR3 sequence is 17 residues long. The germline CDR1 and CDR2 sequences are MNHEY and SMNVEV (reference sequence).